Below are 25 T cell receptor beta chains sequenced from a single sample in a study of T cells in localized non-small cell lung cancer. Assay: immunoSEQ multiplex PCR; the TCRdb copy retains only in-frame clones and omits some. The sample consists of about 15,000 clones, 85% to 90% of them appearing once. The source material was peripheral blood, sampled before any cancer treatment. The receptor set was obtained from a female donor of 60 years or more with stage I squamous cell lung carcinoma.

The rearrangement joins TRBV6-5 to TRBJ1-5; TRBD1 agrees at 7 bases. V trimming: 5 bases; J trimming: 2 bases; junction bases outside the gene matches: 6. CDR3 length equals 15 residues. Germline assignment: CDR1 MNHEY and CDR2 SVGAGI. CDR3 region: CASSTGAGGNQPQHF. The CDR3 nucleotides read TGTGCCAGCAGTACAGGGGCTGGGGGCAATCAGCCCCAGCATTTT.

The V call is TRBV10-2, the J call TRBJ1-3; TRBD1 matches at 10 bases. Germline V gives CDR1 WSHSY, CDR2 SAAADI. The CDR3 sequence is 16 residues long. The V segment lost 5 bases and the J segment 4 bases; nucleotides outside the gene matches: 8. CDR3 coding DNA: TGCGCCAGCAGTCCCGGGACAGGGGATGCGGGAAACACCATATATTTT. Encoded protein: CASSPGTGDAGNTIYF.

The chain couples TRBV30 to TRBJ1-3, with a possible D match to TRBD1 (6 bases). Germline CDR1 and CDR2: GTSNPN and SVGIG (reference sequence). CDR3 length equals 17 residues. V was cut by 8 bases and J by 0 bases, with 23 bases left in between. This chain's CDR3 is CAAWRGRQEGSGNTIYF. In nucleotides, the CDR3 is TGTGCCGCTTGGAGGGGAAGACAGGAAGGCTCTGGAAACACCATATATTTT. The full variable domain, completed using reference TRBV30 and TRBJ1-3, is SQTIHQWPATLVQPVGSPLSLECTVEGTSNPNLYWYRQAAGRGLQLLFYSVGIGQISSEVPQNLSASRPQDRQFILSSKKLLLSDSGFYLCAAWRGRQEGSGNTIYFGEGSWLTVV.

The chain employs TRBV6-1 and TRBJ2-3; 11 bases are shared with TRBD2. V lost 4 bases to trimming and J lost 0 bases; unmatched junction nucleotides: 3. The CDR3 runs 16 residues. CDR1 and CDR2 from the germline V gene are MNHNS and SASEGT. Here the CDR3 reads CASSVSGGASTDTQYF. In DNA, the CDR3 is TGTGCCAGCAGTGTTAGCGGGGGGGCCAGCACAGATACGCAGTATTTT.

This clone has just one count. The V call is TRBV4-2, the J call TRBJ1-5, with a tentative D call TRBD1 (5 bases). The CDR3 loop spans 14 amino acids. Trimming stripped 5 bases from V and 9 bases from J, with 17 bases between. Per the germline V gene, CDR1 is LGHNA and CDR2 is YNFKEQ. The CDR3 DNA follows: TGTGCCAGCAGCTTGGGGGAGGGGATAGGGCCCCAGCATTTT. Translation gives CASSLGEGIGPQHF.

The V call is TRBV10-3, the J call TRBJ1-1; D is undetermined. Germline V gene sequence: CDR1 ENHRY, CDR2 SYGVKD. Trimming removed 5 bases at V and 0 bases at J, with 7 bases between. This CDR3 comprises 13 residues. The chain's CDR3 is CAISPVLNTEAFF. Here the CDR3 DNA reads TGTGCCATCAGTCCAGTACTGAACACTGAAGCTTTCTTT.

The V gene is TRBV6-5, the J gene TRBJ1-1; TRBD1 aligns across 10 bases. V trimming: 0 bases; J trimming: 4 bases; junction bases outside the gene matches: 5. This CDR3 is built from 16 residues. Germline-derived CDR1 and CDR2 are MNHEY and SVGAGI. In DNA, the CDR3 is TGTGCCAGCAGTTACTCCGGGACAGGGGAGTTCACTGAAGCTTTCTTT. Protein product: CASSYSGTGEFTEAFF.

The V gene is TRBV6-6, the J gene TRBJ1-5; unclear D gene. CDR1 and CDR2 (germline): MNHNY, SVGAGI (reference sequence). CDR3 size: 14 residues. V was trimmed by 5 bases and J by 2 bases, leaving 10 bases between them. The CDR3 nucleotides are TGTGCCAGCAGTCAATGGTTGGGCAATCAGCCCCAGCATTTT. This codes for CASSQWLGNQPQHF.

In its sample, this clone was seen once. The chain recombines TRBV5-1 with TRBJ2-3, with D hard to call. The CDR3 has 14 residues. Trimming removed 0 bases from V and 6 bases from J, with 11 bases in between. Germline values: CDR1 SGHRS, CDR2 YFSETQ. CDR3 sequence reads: CASSLEAERDTQYF. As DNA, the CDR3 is TGCGCCAGCAGCTTGGAGGCCGAACGTGATACGCAGTATTTT.

This CDR3 reads CASSSASGNSYEQYF. For the CDR3, the DNA is TGTGCCAGCAGTTCAGCTAGCGGAAACTCCTACGAGCAGTACTTC. The gene calls are TRBV28 and TRBJ2-7, with 7 positions matching TRBD2. The CDR3 is 15 residues long. J lost 0 bases, V lost 4 bases, and 6 bases had no gene match. Germline assignment: CDR1 MDHEN and CDR2 SYDVKM. The complete variable domain, with remaining parts taken from reference TRBV28 and TRBJ2-7, reads DVKVTQSSRYLVKRTGEKVFLECVQDMDHENMFWYRQDPGLGLRLIYFSYDVKMKEKGDIPEGYSVSREKKERFSLILESASTNQTSMYLCASSSASGNSYEQYFGPGTRLTVT.

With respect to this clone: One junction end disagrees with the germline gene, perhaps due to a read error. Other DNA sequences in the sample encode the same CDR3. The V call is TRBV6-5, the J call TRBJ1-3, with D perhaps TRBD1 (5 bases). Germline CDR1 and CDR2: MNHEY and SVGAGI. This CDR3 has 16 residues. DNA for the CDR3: TGTGCCAGCAGTTACTCGAATAGGGGCTCTGGGAACACCATATATTTT. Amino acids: CASSYSNRGSGNTIYF.

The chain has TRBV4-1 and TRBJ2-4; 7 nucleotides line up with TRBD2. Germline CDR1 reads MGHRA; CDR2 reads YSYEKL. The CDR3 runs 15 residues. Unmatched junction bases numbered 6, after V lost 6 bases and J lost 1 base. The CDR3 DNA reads TGCGCCAGCAGTCGCATCGGGGGGGCCAAAAACATTCAGTACTTC. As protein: CASSRIGGAKNIQYF.

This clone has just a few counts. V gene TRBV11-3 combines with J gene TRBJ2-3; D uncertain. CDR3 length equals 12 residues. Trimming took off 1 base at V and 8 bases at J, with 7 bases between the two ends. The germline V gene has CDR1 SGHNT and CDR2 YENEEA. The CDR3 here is CASSLGSGTQYF. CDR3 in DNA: TGTGCCAGCAGCTTAGGGTCCGGTACGCAGTATTTT.

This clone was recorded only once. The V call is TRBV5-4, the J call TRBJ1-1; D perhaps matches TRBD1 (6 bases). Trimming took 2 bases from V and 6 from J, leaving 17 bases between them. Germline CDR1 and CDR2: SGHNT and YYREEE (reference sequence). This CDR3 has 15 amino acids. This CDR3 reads CASSFGRGSFPEAFF. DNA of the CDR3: TGTGCCAGCAGCTTTGGTAGGGGGTCCTTCCCTGAAGCTTTCTTT. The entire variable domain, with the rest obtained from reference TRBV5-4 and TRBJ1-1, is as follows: ETGVTQSPTHLIKTRGQQVTLRCSSQSGHNTVSWYQQALGQGPQFIFQYYREEENGRGNFPPRFSGLQFPNYSSELNVNALELDDSALYLCASSFGRGSFPEAFFGQGTRLTVV.

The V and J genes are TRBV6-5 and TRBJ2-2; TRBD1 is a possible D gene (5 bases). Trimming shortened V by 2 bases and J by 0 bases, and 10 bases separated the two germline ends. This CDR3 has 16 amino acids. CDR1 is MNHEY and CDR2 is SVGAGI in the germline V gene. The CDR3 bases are TGTGCCAGCAGTTACAGGGGCAGGGCGAACACCGGGGAGCTGTTTTTT. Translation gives CASSYRGRANTGELFF.

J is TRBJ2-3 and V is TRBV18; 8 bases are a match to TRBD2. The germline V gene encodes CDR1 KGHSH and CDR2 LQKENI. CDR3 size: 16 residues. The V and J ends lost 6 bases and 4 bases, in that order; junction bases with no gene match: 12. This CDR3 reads CASSHQLAGNSDTQYF. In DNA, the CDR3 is TGTGCCAGCTCGCATCAATTAGCGGGGAATTCAGATACGCAGTATTTT.

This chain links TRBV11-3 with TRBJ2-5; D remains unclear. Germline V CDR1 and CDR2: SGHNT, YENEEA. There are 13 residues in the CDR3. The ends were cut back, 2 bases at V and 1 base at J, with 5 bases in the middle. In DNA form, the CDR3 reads TGTGCCAGCAGCTTAAACAGCCAAGAGACCCAGTACTTC. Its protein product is CASSLNSQETQYF.

The CDR3 DNA is TGTGCCTGGAGTGTTACGTCTGATACGCAGTATTTT. It yields the protein CAWSVTSDTQYF. This chain links TRBV30 with TRBJ2-3; the D is unclear. This CDR3 has 12 residues. Germline lookup yields CDR1 GTSNPN and CDR2 SVGIG (reference sequence). V shed 0 bases and J shed 6 bases, with 7 bases lying between them.

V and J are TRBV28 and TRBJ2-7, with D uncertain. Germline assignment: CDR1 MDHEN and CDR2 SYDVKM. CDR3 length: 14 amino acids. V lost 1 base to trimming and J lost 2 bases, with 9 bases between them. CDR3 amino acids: CASSLLGRTYEQYF. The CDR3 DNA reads TGTGCCAGCAGTTTATTAGGGCGAACCTACGAGCAGTACTTC.

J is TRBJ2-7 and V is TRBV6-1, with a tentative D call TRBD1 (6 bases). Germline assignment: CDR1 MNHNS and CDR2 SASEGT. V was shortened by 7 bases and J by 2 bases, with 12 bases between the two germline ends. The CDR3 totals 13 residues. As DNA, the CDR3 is TGTGCCAGCAACAGGGAACTGGCCTACGAGCAGTACTTC. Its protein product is CASNRELAYEQYF.

The chain's CDR3 is CASGTQGGETQYF. The CDR3 DNA follows: TGTGCCAGCGGGACGCAGGGAGGAGAGACCCAGTACTTC. The rearrangement joins TRBV2 to TRBJ2-5; D perhaps matches TRBD2 (6 bases). The V and J ends lost 8 bases and 4 bases respectively, with 14 bases between them. CDR1 SNHLY and CDR2 FYNNEI come from the germline V gene. This CDR3 is 13 amino acids long.

The CDR3 DNA reads TGTGCCAGCAGGACGGCGTCCCCTAATGAAAAACTGTTTTTT. It encodes CASRTASPNEKLFF. The chain combines TRBV7-2 with TRBJ1-4, with unresolved D. The CDR3 contains 14 residues. The germline V gene has CDR1 SGHTA and CDR2 FQGNSA. V was cut by 6 bases and J by 3 bases, with 11 bases left in between.

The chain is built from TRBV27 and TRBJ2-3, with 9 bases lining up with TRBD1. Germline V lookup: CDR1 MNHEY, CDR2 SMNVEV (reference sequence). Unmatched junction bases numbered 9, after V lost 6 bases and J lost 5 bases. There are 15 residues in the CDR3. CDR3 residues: CASSLGTGTIDTQYF. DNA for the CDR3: TGTGCCAGCAGCCTCGGGACAGGGACAATAGATACGCAGTATTTT.

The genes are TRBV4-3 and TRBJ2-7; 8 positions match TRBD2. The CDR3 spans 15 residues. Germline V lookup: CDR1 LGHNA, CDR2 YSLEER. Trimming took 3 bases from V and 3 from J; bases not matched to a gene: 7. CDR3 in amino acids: CASSQSGAGDYEQYF. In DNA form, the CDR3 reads TGCGCCAGCAGCCAGTCGGGAGCGGGGGACTACGAGCAGTACTTC.

Here the CDR3 reads CASSPQKLNNYGYTF. The CDR3 region has the DNA TGTGCCAGCTCACCACAGAAGCTTAATAACTATGGCTACACCTTC. The genes are TRBV18 and TRBJ1-2; D unresolved. Per the germline V gene, CDR1 is KGHSH and CDR2 is LQKENI. There are 15 residues in the CDR3. Between the trimmed V and J ends, which lost 1 base and 1 base, there was a span of 10 bases.